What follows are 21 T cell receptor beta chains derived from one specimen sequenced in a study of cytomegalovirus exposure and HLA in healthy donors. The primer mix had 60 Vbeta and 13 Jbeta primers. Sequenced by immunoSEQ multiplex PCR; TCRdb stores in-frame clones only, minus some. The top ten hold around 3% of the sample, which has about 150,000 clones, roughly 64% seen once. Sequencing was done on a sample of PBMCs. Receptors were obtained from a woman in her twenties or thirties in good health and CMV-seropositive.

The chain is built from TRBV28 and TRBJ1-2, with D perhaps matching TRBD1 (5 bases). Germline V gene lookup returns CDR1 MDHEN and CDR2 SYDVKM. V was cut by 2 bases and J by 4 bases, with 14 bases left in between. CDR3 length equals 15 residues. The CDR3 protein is CASSLMESQGYGYTF. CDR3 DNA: TGTGCCAGCAGTTTAATGGAGAGCCAGGGCTATGGCTACACCTTC.

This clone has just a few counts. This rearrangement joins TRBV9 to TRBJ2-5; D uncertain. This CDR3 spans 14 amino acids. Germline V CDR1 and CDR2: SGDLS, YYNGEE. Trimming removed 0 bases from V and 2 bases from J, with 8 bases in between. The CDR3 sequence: CASSVGGRQETQYF. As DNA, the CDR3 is TGTGCCAGCAGCGTAGGCGGCCGACAAGAGACCCAGTACTTC.

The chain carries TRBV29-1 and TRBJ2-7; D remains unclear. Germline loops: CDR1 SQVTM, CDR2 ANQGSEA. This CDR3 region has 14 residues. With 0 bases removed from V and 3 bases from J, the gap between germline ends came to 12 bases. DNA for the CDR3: TGCAGCGTTGAAGACAGGTCTCCCCTCTACGAGCAGTACTTC. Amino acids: CSVEDRSPLYEQYF.

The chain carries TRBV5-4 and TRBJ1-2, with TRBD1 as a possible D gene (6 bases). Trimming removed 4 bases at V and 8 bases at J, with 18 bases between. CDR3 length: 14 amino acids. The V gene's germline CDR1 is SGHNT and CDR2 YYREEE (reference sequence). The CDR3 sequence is CASSAGGSRDGYTF. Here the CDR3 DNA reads TGTGCCAGCAGCGCGGGGGGCTCAAGGGACGGCTACACCTTC.

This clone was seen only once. The chain's CDR3 is CASSYSSWGREQFF. Written as DNA, the CDR3 is TGTGCCAGCAGCTACTCAAGTTGGGGGCGAGAGCAGTTCTTC. The V gene is TRBV11-2, the J gene TRBJ2-1, with a possible D match to TRBD1 (6 bases). The ends were cut back, 4 bases at V and 10 bases at J, with 17 bases in the middle. This CDR3 region has 14 residues. CDR1 is SGHAT, CDR2 FQNNGV, per germline.

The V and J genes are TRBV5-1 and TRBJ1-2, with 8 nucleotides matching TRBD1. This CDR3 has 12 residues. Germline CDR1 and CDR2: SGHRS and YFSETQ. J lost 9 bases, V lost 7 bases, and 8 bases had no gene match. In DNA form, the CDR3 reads TGCGCCAGCGGACCCGGACAGGGCAGCTACACCTTC. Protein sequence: CASGPGQGSYTF.

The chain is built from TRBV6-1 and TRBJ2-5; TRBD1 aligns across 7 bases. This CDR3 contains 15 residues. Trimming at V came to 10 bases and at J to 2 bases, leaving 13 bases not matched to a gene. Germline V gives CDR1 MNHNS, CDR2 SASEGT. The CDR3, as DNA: TGTGCCACCCTAAGACAGGGATTTAGTCAAGAGACCCAGTACTTC. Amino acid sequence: CATLRQGFSQETQYF.

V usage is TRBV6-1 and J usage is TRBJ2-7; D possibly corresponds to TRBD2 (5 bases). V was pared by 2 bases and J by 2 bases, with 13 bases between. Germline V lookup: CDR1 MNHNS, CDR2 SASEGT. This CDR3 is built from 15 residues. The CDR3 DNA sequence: TGTGCCAGCAGTGAACTTATGGGAGTCCCCTACGAGCAGTACTTC. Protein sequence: CASSELMGVPYEQYF.

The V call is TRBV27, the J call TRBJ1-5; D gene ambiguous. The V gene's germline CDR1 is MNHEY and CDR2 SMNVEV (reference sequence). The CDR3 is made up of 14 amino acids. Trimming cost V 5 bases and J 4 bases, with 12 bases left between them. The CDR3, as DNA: TGTGCCAGCAGTCCGGGTACTCCGAATCAGCCCCAGCATTTT. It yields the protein CASSPGTPNQPQHF.

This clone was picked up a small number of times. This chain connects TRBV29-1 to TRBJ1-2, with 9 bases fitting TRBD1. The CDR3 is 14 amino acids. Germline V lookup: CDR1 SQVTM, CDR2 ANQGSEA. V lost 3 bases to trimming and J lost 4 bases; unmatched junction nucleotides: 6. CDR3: CSVDPDRGGYGYTF. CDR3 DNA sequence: TGCAGCGTTGATCCGGACAGGGGTGGCTATGGCTACACCTTC.

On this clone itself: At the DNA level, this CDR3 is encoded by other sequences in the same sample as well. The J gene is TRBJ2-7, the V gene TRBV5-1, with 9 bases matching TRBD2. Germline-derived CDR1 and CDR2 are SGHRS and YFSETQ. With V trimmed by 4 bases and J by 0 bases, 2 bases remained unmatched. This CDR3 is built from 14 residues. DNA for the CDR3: TGCGCCAGCAGCACGACTAGCGGCTCCTACGAGCAGTACTTC. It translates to CASSTTSGSYEQYF. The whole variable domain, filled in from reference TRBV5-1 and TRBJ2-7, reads KAGVTQTPRYLIKTRGQQVTLSCSPISGHRSVSWYQQTPGQGLQFLFEYFSETQRNKGNFPGRFSGRQFSNSRSEMNVSTLELGDSALYLCASSTTSGSYEQYFGPGTRLTVT.

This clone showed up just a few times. CDR3 DNA: TGCGCCAGCAGGTATCGGGGTGACCGTGGGGAGCTGTTTTTT. Protein product: CASRYRGDRGELFF. The V and J genes are TRBV5-1 and TRBJ2-2, with D tentatively TRBD2 (5 bases). CDR3 length: 14 residues. Trimming took 5 bases from V and 8 from J, leaving 16 bases between them. Germline CDR1 reads SGHRS; CDR2 reads YFSETQ.

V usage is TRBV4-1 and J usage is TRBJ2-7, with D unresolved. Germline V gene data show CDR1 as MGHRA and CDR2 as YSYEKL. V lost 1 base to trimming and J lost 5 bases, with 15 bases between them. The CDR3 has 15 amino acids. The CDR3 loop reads CASSQVGLGVNEQYF. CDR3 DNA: TGCGCCAGCAGCCAAGTAGGATTAGGAGTGAACGAGCAGTACTTC.

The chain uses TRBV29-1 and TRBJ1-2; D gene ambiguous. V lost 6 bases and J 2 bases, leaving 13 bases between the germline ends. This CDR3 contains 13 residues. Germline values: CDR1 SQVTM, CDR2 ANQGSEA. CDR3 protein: CSVFEVFNYGYTF. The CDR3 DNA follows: TGCAGCGTGTTTGAGGTTTTCAACTATGGCTACACCTTC.

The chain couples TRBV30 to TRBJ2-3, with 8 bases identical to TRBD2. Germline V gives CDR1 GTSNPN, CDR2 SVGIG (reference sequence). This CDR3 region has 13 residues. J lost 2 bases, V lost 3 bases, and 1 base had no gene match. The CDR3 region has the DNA TGTGCCTGGAGACTAGCGGCCACAGATACGCAGTATTTT. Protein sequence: CAWRLAATDTQYF.

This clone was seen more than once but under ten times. The CDR3 DNA reads TGTGCCAGCAGCCCACTTCTTGGGACAGAGCAGTACTTC. It is translated as CASSPLLGTEQYF. The chain employs TRBV6-5 and TRBJ2-7; a possible D gene is TRBD1 (6 bases). Germline V gene sequence: CDR1 MNHEY, CDR2 SVGAGI. The V end was cut by 6 bases, the J end by 7 bases, with 16 bases between. There are 13 residues in the CDR3.

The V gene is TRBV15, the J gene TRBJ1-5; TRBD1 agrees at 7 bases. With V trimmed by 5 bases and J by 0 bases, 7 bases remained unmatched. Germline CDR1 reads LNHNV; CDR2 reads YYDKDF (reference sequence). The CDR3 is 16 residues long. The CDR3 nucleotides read TGTGCCACCAGCCAAACAGGGGTCTATAGCAATCAGCCCCAGCATTTT. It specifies CATSQTGVYSNQPQHF. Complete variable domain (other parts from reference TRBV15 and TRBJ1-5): DAMVIQNPRYQVTQFGKPVTLSCSQTLNHNVMYWYQQKSSQAPKLLFHYYDKDFNNEADTPDNFQSRRPNTSFCFLDIRSPGLGDTAMYLCATSQTGVYSNQPQHFGDGTRLSIL.

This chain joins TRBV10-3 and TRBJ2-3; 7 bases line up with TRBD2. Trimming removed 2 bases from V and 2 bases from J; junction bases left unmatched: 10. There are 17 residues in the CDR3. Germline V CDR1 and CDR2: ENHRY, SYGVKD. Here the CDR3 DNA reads TGTGCCATCAGTGAGGTCCCGGGAGGCCAAACCACAGATACGCAGTATTTT. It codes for CAISEVPGGQTTDTQYF.

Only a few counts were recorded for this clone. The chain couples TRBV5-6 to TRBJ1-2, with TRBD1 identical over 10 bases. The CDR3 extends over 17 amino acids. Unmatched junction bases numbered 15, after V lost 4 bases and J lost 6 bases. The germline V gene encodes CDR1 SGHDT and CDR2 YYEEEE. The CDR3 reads CASSARDRGIATNGYTF. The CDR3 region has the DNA TGTGCCAGCAGCGCCCGGGACAGGGGAATTGCGACGAATGGCTACACCTTC.

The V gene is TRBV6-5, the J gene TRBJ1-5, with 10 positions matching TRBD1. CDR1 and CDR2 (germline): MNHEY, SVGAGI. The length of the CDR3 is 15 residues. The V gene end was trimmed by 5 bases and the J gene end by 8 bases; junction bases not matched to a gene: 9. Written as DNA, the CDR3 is TGTGCCAGCAGTCGAGGGACAGGGGCAGGGGAGCCCCAGCATTTT. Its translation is CASSRGTGAGEPQHF.

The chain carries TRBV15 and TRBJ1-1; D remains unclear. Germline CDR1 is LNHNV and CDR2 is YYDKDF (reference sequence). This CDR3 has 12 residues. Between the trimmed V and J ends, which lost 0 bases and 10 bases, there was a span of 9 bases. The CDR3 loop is CATSRDSTSAFF. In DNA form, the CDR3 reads TGTGCCACCAGCAGAGATTCAACTTCAGCTTTCTTT.